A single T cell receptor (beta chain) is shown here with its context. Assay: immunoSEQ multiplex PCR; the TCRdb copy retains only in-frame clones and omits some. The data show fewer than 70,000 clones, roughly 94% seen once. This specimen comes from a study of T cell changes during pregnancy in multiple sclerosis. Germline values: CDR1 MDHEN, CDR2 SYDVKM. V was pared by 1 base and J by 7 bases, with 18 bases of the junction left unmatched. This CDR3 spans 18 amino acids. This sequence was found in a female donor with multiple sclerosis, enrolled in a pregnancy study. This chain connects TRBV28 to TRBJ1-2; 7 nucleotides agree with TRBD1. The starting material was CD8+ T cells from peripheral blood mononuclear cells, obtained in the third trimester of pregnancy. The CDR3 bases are TGTGCCAGCAGTTTATATATTTCGGGGGACAGATGGGGACCTGGCTACACCTTC. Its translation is CASSLYISGDRWGPGYTF.